This T cell receptor beta chain was profiled in a study of T-cell reconstitution after alpha-beta-depleted transplantation in children. Study findings and constraints: Reportedly, roughly two months post-transplant, alpha-beta T cells arose from several hundred expanded graft clones. T-cell counts and diversity were attributed mostly to newly produced T cells one year after transplant.

Trimming left V 1 base short and J 6 bases short, with 12 bases between. The CDR3 covers 14 residues. Per germline, CDR1 SGHAT and CDR2 FQNNGV. For TCRbeta, the library was prepared with unique molecular identifiers. TCRdb fed the PCR reads into MiXCR, producing one record per CDR3 protein. The table has 530,000 or so distinct CDR3 sequences, roughly 30% seen once. This clonotype showed up just a few times. What it binds is not known. The starting material was PBMCs, obtained before TCRalphabeta/CD19-depleted stem cell transplant. The rearrangement links TRBV11-2 to TRBJ1-2; D might be TRBD1 (5 bases). This clonotype was sampled from a boy younger than two with Wiskott-Aldrich syndrome, due to receive a stem cell transplant. The DNA of the CDR3 is TGTGCCAGCAGCTTAGGGGACCGGGTTGATGGCTACACCTTC. The encoded protein is CASSLGDRVDGYTF. Drawing the rest from reference TRBV11-2 and TRBJ1-2, the complete variable domain is EAGVAQSPRYKIIEKRQSVAFWCNPISGHATLYWYQQILGQGPKLLIQFQNNGVVDDSQLPKDRFSAERLKGVDSTLKIQPAKLEDSAVYLCASSLGDRVDGYTFGSGTRLTVV.